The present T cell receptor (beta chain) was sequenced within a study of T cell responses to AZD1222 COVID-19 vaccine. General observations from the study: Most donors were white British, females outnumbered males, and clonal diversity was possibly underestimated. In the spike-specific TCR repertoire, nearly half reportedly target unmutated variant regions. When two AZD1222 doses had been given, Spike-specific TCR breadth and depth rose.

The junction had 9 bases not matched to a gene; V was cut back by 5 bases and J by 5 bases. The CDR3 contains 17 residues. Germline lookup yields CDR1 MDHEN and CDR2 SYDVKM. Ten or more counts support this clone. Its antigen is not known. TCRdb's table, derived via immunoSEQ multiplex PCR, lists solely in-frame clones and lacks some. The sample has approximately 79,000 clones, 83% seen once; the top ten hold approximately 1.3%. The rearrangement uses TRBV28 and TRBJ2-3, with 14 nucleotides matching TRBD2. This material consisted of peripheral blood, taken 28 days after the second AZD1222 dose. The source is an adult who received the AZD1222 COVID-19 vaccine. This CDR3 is CASSPSTSGGEGDTQYF. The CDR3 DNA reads TGTGCCAGCAGTCCCTCGACTAGCGGGGGGGAGGGAGATACGCAGTATTTT.